This T cell receptor beta chain originates from a study of OX40 agonist ivuxolimab in advanced cancers. Study details: Dosing consisted of intravenous ivuxolimab at 0.01 to 10 mg/kg every 2 weeks.

The method was immunoSEQ multiplex PCR; TCRdb's version includes in-frame clones alone and lacks a portion of them. In the table there are 65,000 to 85,000 clones, roughly nine tenths of which are singletons. The V end lost 4 bases, the J end lost 0 bases, and 11 bases lay between the germline ends. This CDR3 region has 15 residues. CDR1 is SGHDN, CDR2 FVKESK, per germline. This receptor was taken from an adult with an advanced solid tumor such as melanoma, head and neck, liver or kidney cancer. The chain uses TRBV14 and TRBJ2-3; D may be TRBD1 (6 bases). The specimen comprised CD4+ or CD8+ T cells sorted from blood, sampled in a trial of the OX40 agonist ivuxolimab. The CDR3 DNA reads TGTGCCAGCAGCCGGACAGCGCAGAGCACAGATACGCAGTATTTT. The encoded protein is CASSRTAQSTDTQYF.